This T cell receptor beta chain was obtained from a study of cytomegalovirus exposure and HLA in healthy donors (dated by TCRdb to between 2016 and 2019). For the study in its entirety: An earlier analysis of around 600 of the donors reported 250 to 300 Gb of sequence data and around 110 million unique TCR beta sequences from 150 million to 200 million T cells. Among 398 genotyped donors of the cohort, an average of about 240,000 unique TCR beta nucleotide sequences were sequenced per donor, around 18% of them non-productive. Alongside the repertoire data, information on donor age, sex, ethnicity and CMV serostatus was compiled. Among the approximately 420 genotyped donors, around 81% belonged to the genetic ancestry cluster associated with self-reported Caucasian donors. The aim of the study was to test whether cataloging public T cell receptors could identify signatures of past pathogen exposure. To predict cytomegalovirus infection status, the study brought together high-throughput TCR immunosequencing, statistical association of individual TCRs with disease status, and machine learning. All discovery cohort repertoires had been generated using a single sequencing platform. The study profiled the T cell repertoires of 500 to 800 subjects by immunosequencing and related them to cytomegalovirus serostatus. In the later analysis, no new phenotypic data were used to find candidate immune exposures; instead, reliance was placed on TCR beta sequences and their occurrence across donors. Besides the first cohort of 550 to 750 subjects, a separate validation cohort made up of about 120 different subjects was used. HLA typing included class I and class II loci at four-digit resolution. Roughly five DR-DQ haplotypes were treated as single units for association and clustering because of strong linkage in the cohort. The number of donors typed differed by locus, with roughly 629-640 for A, B, C, DRB1 and DQB1, approximately 500 for DQA1, 600 to 610 for DPA1, and 450 to 480 for DPB1. A later genetic analysis used genome-wide SNP genotypes for 398 of the 666 donors, treating that subset as a discovery cohort. To study patterns of TCR occurrence, a later analysis re-analyzed previously published TCR beta repertoires from 700 or so donors and added high-resolution HLA genotyping. To decide whether each TCR beta V gene segment behaved as functional or pseudogenic, an earlier analysis of approximately 590 of the donors relied on high-throughput TCR beta sequencing. An early release that covered fewer than 750 HLA-typed donors contained around 330 gigabases of sequencing data and some 87 million unique TCR sequences. Study-wide conclusions, independent of this receptor: At a false discovery rate of 0.05, a later analysis linked some 17,000 TCR beta sequences to specific HLA alleles. According to a later analysis, TCR association rates differed among HLA loci, with DRB1 alleles showing the most associated TCRs and HLA-C alleles showing the fewest. An earlier analysis of around 540 of the donors showed that most TCR beta V segments appeared in productive rearrangements either about 87% or about 30% of the time, which broadly matched IMGT annotations. A later genetic analysis associated a missense DCLRE1C variant with V-gene and J-gene trimming of TCR beta chains, and an independent cohort replicated the association. The sequencing pipeline was judged likely to have produced a cluster of highly shared sequence variants as a technical artifact. Most CMV-associated TCR beta chains appeared to be HLA-restricted in a later analysis, and the HLA associations seemed to be driven largely by CMV exposure. The study gave a list of under 200 TCR beta chains associated with cytomegalovirus. A further reported finding was that TCR beta sequences accurately predicted the HLA-A and HLA-B alleles for most subjects in the first cohort. Compared with the roughly 670-donor mean, donors in an Asian-associated ancestry cluster had fewer N-insertions in productive TCRs, according to a later genetic analysis. HLA typing was unavailable for some donors at each locus, so association tests used only the typed subset. For the cohort, immune exposure information was limited to CMV serostatus. The 87-base-pair reads could not distinguish some IMGT-functional V segments, including TRBV6-2 and TRBV6-3, so those segments were excluded. Correlated functional status among segregating V segments might be attributable to linkage disequilibrium, but an unknown experimental factor could not be ruled out. It was suggested by the authors that the approach could potentially be generalized to other disease states and immunological phenotypes. Cytomegalovirus status was reported to be diagnosed by the classifier with high specificity and sensitivity in both the original and validation cohorts. When HLA alleles, especially DR and DQ, strongly co-occurred, TCR associations were difficult to assign to individual alleles. In vitro tests confirmed that a few of the cytomegalovirus-associated TCR beta chains recognize cytomegalovirus antigens. Most TCR sequences were observed very rarely across donors, whereas some public TCRs were present in many individuals. Only TCR beta chains were sequenced in this cohort, and the absence of alpha or paired-chain data limited detectable features. A later analysis reported that several top co-occurrence clusters appeared linked to parvovirus B19, influenza, CMV and Epstein-Barr virus. In a later analysis, HLA-associated TCR beta chains showed more clonal expansion and lower generation probabilities than non-associated chains that were equally common. Because counts were too low, roughly 18 rarely observed V segments, including chromosome 9 orphons, were left out of the earlier analysis of a few hundred of the donors. Roughly uniform sequencing depth across donors was assumed in presence/absence analyses, although this assumption may not hold.

Concerning this clone itself: Its antigen target is currently unknown. Base qualities were left out, and no much larger clone turns up one base away.

The method was the immunoSEQ multiplex PCR assay. The multiplex PCR relied on a mix of 60 forward primers for TCR Vbeta segments and 13 reverse primers for TCR Jbeta segments. The CDR3 region of rearranged TCR beta genes was amplified from genomic DNA by a multiplex PCR assay. Amplified TCR beta libraries were sequenced as 87-base-pair reads on the Illumina HiSeq System. The study's processing was this. In a later analysis, some 80 million unique TCR beta chains were counted across the roughly 610 repertoires, and approximately 11 million of these chains were shared by at least two donors. To remove PCR and sequencing errors, raw reads were error-corrected and collapsed into unique sequences using a nearest-neighbor algorithm that merged closely related sequences. Alignment of CDR3 sequences to IMGT reference sequences was used to assign V, D and J gene segments. For a sequence to be retained, a match of at least six nucleotides was required to both a V gene segment and a J gene segment. A rearrangement counted as productive if the CDR3 had no stop codons and remained in frame with V and J, and every other rearrangement counted as non-productive. Following IMGT convention, CDR3 was defined as the stretch from the second conserved V-encoded cysteine up to the conserved J-encoded phenylalanine. In an earlier analysis of just under 600 of the donors, sequences lacking an unambiguous match to a single V gene segment were excluded. An earlier analysis of around 600 of the donors classified V segments as functional when productive rearrangements were above 56.7% and as segregating when the standard deviation between donors was above 5%. A statistical classification framework was built for diagnosing cytomegalovirus status from the catalog of TCR beta chain sequences. In a later analysis, V and J genes were assigned by comparing TCR nucleotide sequences against IMGT/GENE-DB human TR gene sequences. In a later analysis, CDR3 sequences and most-parsimonious VDJ recombination scenarios were assigned using the TCRdist pipeline. In a later analysis, each TCR beta chain was defined by its CDR3 amino acid sequence together with its V-gene family, and reads without a unique V-gene family were excluded. To address suspected cross-contamination and a sequencing artifact, a later analysis removed a few hundred highly shared, low-generation-probability nucleotide sequences. In a later analysis, a clonal expansion index was calculated for each public chain from normalized within-repertoire ranks of inferred template counts. In a later analysis, generation probabilities were computed with a VDJ recombination model fitted to out-of-frame rearrangements, and the resulting probabilities were checked against IGoR. In a later analysis, hypergeometric tests were used to score TCR-TCR, TCR-HLA and TCR-CMV co-occurrence, with a repertoire-size bias correction applied to TCR pairs. A later analysis estimated false discovery rates by permuting HLA or CMV assignments 20 times. In a later analysis, co-occurring TCRs were grouped using DBSCAN, with TCRdist sequence similarity added in when clustering inside HLA-allele-positive subsets. For co-occurrence clustering, repertoires with fewer than 30,000 or more than 120,000 public chains were excluded, along with 4 to 6 repertoires with anomalous nucleotide sharing. The table comes from immuneACCESS by way of TCRdb, which keeps in-frame sequences with V and J called. Part of the clones is missing from these tables; in studies checked, under half for an unresolved V gene and the rest for unknown reasons. From that table come the V and J calls and clone size; the DNA was used to work out D and trimming. This sample is represented by some 170,000 clones; more than 65% of them were singletons. The ten biggest clones cover roughly 9.7% of the sample.

V loses 3 bases at its end and J loses 2 bases; junction bases beyond the gene matches: 1. The germline V gene supplies CDR1 KGHSH and CDR2 LQKENI. The CDR3 holds 14 amino acids from the cysteine to the phenylalanine. Only the CDR3 portion is preserved as DNA: 42 bases, with reading frame beginning at the first base. In total, 600 or so healthy bone marrow donors made up the cohort. All cohort members were sampled while nominally healthy, although unrecorded immune exposures were likely present. The donor was CMV seropositive and was included in the group of about 290 seropositive cohort members. A peripheral blood sample was collected from each donor, and TCR beta sequencing was performed on peripheral blood mononuclear cells. The Qiagen DNeasy Blood Extraction Kit was used to extract genomic DNA from the blood cell samples.

Sequencing used PBMCs. The receptor comes from a man in his late teens or twenties in good health and CMV-seropositive. Rearrangement joined TRBV18 to TRBJ2-5; TRBD1 agrees with 9 junctional bases. CDR3 protein: CASSPGTGQETQYF. The nucleotide sequence is given as TGTGCCAGCTCACCTGGGACAGGGCAAGAGACCCAGTACTTC.